The TCR beta chain described here comes from a study of a mutant IDH1 vaccine in newly diagnosed glioma. Across the study: Patients had received radiotherapy, temozolomide, or both previously, most receiving both.

The CDR3 covers 15 residues. V shed 4 bases and J 6 bases; nucleotides not matched to a gene: 7. Looked up from germline, CDR1 is SGHAT and CDR2 is FQNNGV. Time point indicated: baseline, week 1 (first vaccination visit). Sample treatment: pre-vaccination baseline after standard-of-care therapy. The donors had new WHO grade 3 or 4 astrocytomas; these were IDH1-mutant and ATRX-lost. The repertoire was sequenced with immunoSEQ multiplex PCR; TCRdb's copy has only in-frame clones and lacks some. Seen here are about 54,000 clones, approximately 78% observed once, and the top ten hold about 19%. The sequences come from PBMCs, collected from a glioma patient treated with radiotherapy, temozolomide or both. This sequence was found in a man aged 18 to 30 with glioma. The chain is built from TRBV11-2 and TRBJ2-3, with TRBD2 identical over 10 bases. The CDR3 bases are TGTGCCAGCAGCTACCTAGCGGGAGTTGCTGATACGCAGTATTTT. This gives the protein CASSYLAGVADTQYF.